The 21 T cell receptor beta chains below were found in one sample sequenced in a study of T cell repertoires in cytomegalovirus infection. In TCRdb, the reads were re-called with MiXCR into one record per CDR3 protein. The sample contains 250,000 to 300,000 distinct CDR3 sequences, over 15% of which appear only once. The sequenced material came from CD8+ T cells from PBMCs. The receptors were sampled from a human donor in good health (CMV status not recorded). Some clones in this sample may be carry-over from other donors' samples.

Points on this clonotype: This may be a read error, as it is one base from a much larger clone. The chain has TRBV7-9 and TRBJ2-1; tentative D call: TRBD1 (6 bases). Germline V gene data show CDR1 as SEHNR and CDR2 as FQNEAQ (reference sequence). The length of the CDR3 is 14 residues. The CDR3 region is CASGKGESYNEHFF. The CDR3 nucleotides read TGTGCCAGCGGAAAGGGGGAATCCTACAATGAGCACTTCTTC.

The sample holds one count of this clonotype. The V and J genes are TRBV15 and TRBJ1-3; TRBD1 aligns across 7 bases. V lost 4 bases, J lost 4 bases, and 7 bases stayed unmatched. The CDR3 spans 15 residues. Germline V gene data show CDR1 as LNHNV and CDR2 as YYDKDF (reference sequence). The CDR3 here is CATSKGSTGGNTIYF. The DNA for the CDR3 is TGTGCCACCAGCAAAGGATCGACAGGGGGAAACACCATATATTTT.

This chain joins TRBV5-6 and TRBJ1-1; no definite D call. Trimming took off 6 bases at V and 1 base at J, with 13 bases between the two ends. This CDR3 region has 14 residues. Germline V CDR1 and CDR2: SGHDT, YYEEEE. The CDR3 DNA reads as TGTGCCAGCACCTTCGGACGTAAGAACACTGAAGCTTTCTTT. Its protein is CASTFGRKNTEAFF.

This clonotype was seen at least ten times. The J gene is TRBJ2-5, the V gene TRBV7-9; D gene uncertain. CDR3 length: 15 amino acids. The V end was cut by 0 bases, the J end by 1 base, with 9 bases between. The germline V gene has CDR1 SEHNR and CDR2 FQNEAQ (reference sequence). CDR3 in DNA: TGTGCCAGCAGCTTAGCCCCGGGCTCCCAAGAGACCCAGTACTTC. Protein product: CASSLAPGSQETQYF.

This clonotype appeared a few times. The CDR3 DNA reads as TGTGCCAGCAGTTTGGGGACAGCGTATAGGAACACTGAAGCTTTCTTT. As protein: CASSLGTAYRNTEAFF. The V and J genes are TRBV28 and TRBJ1-1, with 7 bases matching TRBD1. The junction had 8 bases not matched to a gene; V was cut back by 3 bases and J by 1 base. CDR1 and CDR2 from the germline V gene are MDHEN and SYDVKM. The CDR3 loop spans 16 amino acids.

This clonotype was found many times. The chain carries TRBV12-3 or TRBV12-4 and TRBJ1-2; no definite D call. This CDR3 region has 13 residues. The ends were cut back, 6 bases at V and 1 base at J, with 9 bases in the middle. The CDR3 sequence: CASSYTDNYGYTF. The CDR3 nucleotides read TGTGCCAGCAGCTACACGGATAACTATGGCTACACCTTC.

This clonotype was recorded a few times. This sequence joins TRBV6-4 and TRBJ2-2; D is unclear. This CDR3 is 14 amino acids long. Trimming took 3 bases from V and 4 from J, leaving 9 bases between them. Germline V gene data show CDR1 as MRHNA and CDR2 as SNTAGT. Here the CDR3 DNA reads TGTGCCAGCAGTGATCTGGCCCGCACCGGGGAGCTGTTTTTT. Its protein product is CASSDLARTGELFF.

This clonotype was seen many times. The V gene is TRBV7-6, the J gene TRBJ1-2; D is uncertain. V gave up 5 bases and J gave up 5 bases, with 15 bases separating them. Germline assignment: CDR1 SGHVS and CDR2 FNYEAQ. This CDR3 is built from 14 residues. The DNA of the CDR3 is TGTGCCAGCAGCAGCGGGTCTGGCGTTTATGGCTACACCTTC. Amino acid sequence: CASSSGSGVYGYTF.

This clonotype was recorded a few times. The chain uses TRBV28 and TRBJ2-1, with 10 bases matching TRBD2. The CDR3 covers 16 residues. The V gene's germline CDR1 is MDHEN and CDR2 SYDVKM. After removal of 1 base from V and 7 bases from J, the junction contained 7 bases not matched to a gene. CDR3 nucleotide sequence: TGTGCCAGCAGTTTATTACTAGCGGGGCCAAGGAATGAGCAGTTCTTC. Its protein product is CASSLLLAGPRNEQFF.

This clonotype was detected ten times or more. The chain recombines TRBV4-3 with TRBJ2-7; unclear D gene. The CDR3 is 13 residues long. Trimming took off 3 bases at V and 2 bases at J, with 8 bases between the two ends. CDR1 is LGHNA, CDR2 YSLEER, per germline. CDR3 bases: TGCGCCAGCAGCCATTCGCAAGCCTACGAGCAGTACTTC. Amino acid sequence: CASSHSQAYEQYF.

In this sample, this clonotype turned up many times. V gene TRBV6-2 or TRBV6-3 combines with J gene TRBJ2-7; no definite D call. V was trimmed by 4 bases and J by 7 bases, leaving 11 bases between them. This CDR3 is built from 12 residues. Looked up from germline, CDR1 is MNHEY and CDR2 is SVGEGT. The CDR3: CASSSVGSEQYF. CDR3 sequence (DNA): TGTGCCAGCAGTTCCGTCGGCTCTGAGCAGTACTTC.

This clonotype turned up a few times. This sequence joins TRBV29-1 and TRBJ2-1; D is uncertain. The CDR3 consists of 15 residues. V was pared by 8 bases and J by 0 bases, with 17 bases between. Germline V gene sequence: CDR1 SQVTM, CDR2 ANQGSEA. CDR3 loop: CSFAPGSSSYNEQFF. The CDR3 region has the DNA TGCAGCTTTGCACCCGGGTCGAGCTCCTACAATGAGCAGTTCTTC.

As to this clonotype: This CDR3 is missing its conserved last phenylalanine or tryptophan, likely due to a read error. The gene calls are TRBV6-8 and TRBJ1-2; 7 bases line up with TRBD1. J was trimmed by 0 bases and V by 5 bases; bases with no gene match: 18. CDR1 MNHGY and CDR2 SAAAGT come from the germline V gene. The CDR3 totals 19 residues. Written as DNA, the CDR3 is TGTGCCAGCAGTCCAACGACCCAACAGGGGTACACACCTAACTATGGCTACACCATC. Its translation is CASSPTTQQGYTPNYGYTI.

The V call is TRBV7-9, the J call TRBJ1-4; TRBD1 matches 8 bases. V was pared by 5 bases and J by 7 bases, with 0 bases of the junction left unmatched. The CDR3 is made up of 12 amino acids. CDR1 SEHNR and CDR2 FQNEAQ come from the germline V gene (reference sequence). CDR3: CASSDRGEKLFF. CDR3 sequence (DNA): TGTGCCAGCAGCGACAGGGGTGAAAAACTGTTTTTT.

The rearrangement joins TRBV20-1 to TRBJ2-2, with D possibly being TRBD1 or TRBD2 (6 bases each). CDR1 and CDR2 (germline): DFQATT, SNEGSKA (reference sequence). The CDR3 loop spans 16 amino acids. V was cut by 6 bases and J by 0 bases, with 17 bases left in between. This CDR3 reads CSARGEASSNTGELFF. The CDR3, as DNA: TGCAGTGCGAGGGGGGAGGCGTCTTCGAACACCGGGGAGCTGTTTTTT.

This chain uses TRBV14 with TRBJ2-1, with 7 positions matching TRBD1. The V gene's germline CDR1 is SGHDN and CDR2 FVKESK. J gave up 15 bases and V 1 base, and 9 bases lay outside the gene matches. The CDR3 has 13 residues. The CDR3 loop is CASSQANRGVRFF. The CDR3 DNA sequence: TGTGCCAGCAGCCAAGCAAACAGGGGCGTTCGGTTCTTC.

The J gene is TRBJ2-1, the V gene TRBV20-1, with 7 bases lining up with TRBD2. V shed 1 base, J shed 6 bases, and the junction held 6 bases outside the gene matches. The CDR3 totals 14 residues. Germline CDR1 reads DFQATT; CDR2 reads SNEGSKA (reference sequence). DNA for the CDR3: TGCAGTGCTAGAGCCCCCTGGGGGGGCAATGAGCAGTTCTTC. This sequence encodes CSARAPWGGNEQFF.

The V gene is TRBV5-4, the J gene TRBJ1-1, with 7 nucleotides matching TRBD1. CDR1 SGHNT and CDR2 YYREEE come from the germline V gene (reference sequence). The CDR3 consists of 14 residues. J gave up 3 bases and V 1 base, and 3 bases lay outside the gene matches. The CDR3 region has the DNA TGTGCCAGCAGCTTGACAGGGGCATACACTGAAGCTTTCTTT. Translating it yields CASSLTGAYTEAFF.

This clonotype has a handful of counts. This chain connects TRBV13 to TRBJ2-1; the match to TRBD1 covers 9 bases. The CDR3 is 17 residues long. Germline V gives CDR1 PRHDT, CDR2 FYEKMQ (reference sequence). V lost 6 bases, J lost 2 bases, and 11 bases stayed unmatched. In DNA form, the CDR3 reads TGTGCCAGCAGGAGCCGGGACAGGGAATCCCCCTACAATGAGCAGTTCTTC. Its translation: CASRSRDRESPYNEQFF.

This rearrangement joins TRBV27 to TRBJ2-7; no reliable D call. Trimming removed 6 bases at V and 3 bases at J, with 9 bases between. Germline V gene data show CDR1 as MNHEY and CDR2 as SMNVEV (reference sequence). The length of the CDR3 is 12 residues. The CDR3 loop is CASRPNFYEQYF. DNA for the CDR3: TGTGCCAGCAGGCCCAATTTCTACGAGCAGTACTTC.

The chain uses TRBV4-3 and TRBJ2-5; 15 positions match TRBD2. Unmatched junction bases numbered 5, after V lost 5 bases and J lost 4 bases. The CDR3 has 16 amino acids. CDR1 and CDR2 (germline): LGHNA, YSLEER. This chain's CDR3 is CASSSGLAGGVETQYF. The CDR3 DNA reads TGCGCCAGCAGCTCGGGACTAGCGGGGGGTGTAGAGACCCAGTACTTC.